This entry features one T cell receptor (beta chain) sequence. Its antigen is undetermined. The treatment was: oral pan-JAK inhibitor, 5-10 mg twice daily. The data are from a study of CD8+ T cells in alopecia areata. Turning to the study itself: Oral tofacitinib (5 to 10 mg twice daily) was administered to treated patients.

Overall study results and limits: Alphabeta T cells residing in normal skin are also sequenced in scalp samples.

RNA was extracted and reverse transcribed into cDNA as the sequencing template. Profiled with immunoSEQ multiplex PCR; TCRdb holds only in-frame clones, not every one. The table has a few hundred thousand clones, approximately 65% seen once. Per germline, CDR1 SQVTM and CDR2 ANQGSEA. Trimming cost V 7 bases and J 0 bases, with 13 bases left between them. CDR3 length equals 15 residues. V gene TRBV29-1 combines with J gene TRBJ2-6; TRBD1 might be the D (6 bases). The sequence was obtained from a human donor with alopecia areata. The sequencing here drew on CD4+ T cells sorted from blood, taken at roughly week 45, from a patient treated with tofacitinib. CDR3 nucleotide sequence: TGCAGCGCATTACAGGGTAACTCTGGGGCCAACGTCCTGACTTTC. Its protein product is CSALQGNSGANVLTF.